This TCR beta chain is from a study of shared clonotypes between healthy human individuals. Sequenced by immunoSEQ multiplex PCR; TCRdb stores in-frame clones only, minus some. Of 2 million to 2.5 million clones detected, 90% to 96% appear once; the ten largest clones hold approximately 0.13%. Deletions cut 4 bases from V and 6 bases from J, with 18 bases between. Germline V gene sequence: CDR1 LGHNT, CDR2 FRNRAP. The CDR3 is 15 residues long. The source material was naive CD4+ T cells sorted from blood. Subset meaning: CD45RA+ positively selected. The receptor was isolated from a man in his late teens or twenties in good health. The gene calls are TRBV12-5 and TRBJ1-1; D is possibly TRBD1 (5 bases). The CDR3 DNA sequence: TGTGCTAGTGGTTCGTCCCGGTGGCAGGGCGCTGAAGCTTTCTTT. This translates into CASGSSRWQGAEAFF.